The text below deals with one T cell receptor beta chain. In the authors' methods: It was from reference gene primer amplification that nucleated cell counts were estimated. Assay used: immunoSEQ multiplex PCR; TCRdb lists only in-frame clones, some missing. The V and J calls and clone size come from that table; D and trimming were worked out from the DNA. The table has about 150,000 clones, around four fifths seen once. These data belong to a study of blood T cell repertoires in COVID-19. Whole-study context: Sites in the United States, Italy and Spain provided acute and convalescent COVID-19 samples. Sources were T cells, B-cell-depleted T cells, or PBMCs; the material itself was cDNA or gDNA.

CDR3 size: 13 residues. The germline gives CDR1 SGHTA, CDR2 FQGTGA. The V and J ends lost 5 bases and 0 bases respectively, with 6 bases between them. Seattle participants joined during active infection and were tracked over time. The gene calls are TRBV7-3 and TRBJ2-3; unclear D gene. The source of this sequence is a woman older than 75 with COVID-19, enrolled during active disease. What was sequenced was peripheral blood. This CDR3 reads CASSLYSTDTQYF. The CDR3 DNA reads TGTGCCAGCAGCCTATATAGCACAGATACGCAGTATTTT. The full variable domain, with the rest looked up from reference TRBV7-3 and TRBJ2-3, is GAGVSQTPSNKVTEKGKYVELRCDPISGHTALYWYRQSLGQGPEFLIYFQGTGAADDSGLPNDRFFAVRPEGSVSTLKIQRTERGDSAVYLCASSLYSTDTQYFGPGTRLTVL.